The source of this TCR beta chain is a study of tumor-infiltrating lymphocytes in primary liver carcinoma. This clonotype was recorded a few times. One junction end does not reproduce the germline sequence, and a read error may be involved. TCR beta cDNA was reverse-transcribed from about 500 ng of total RNA. The reaction used a constant-region primer and ProtoScript II reverse transcriptase. The TCR beta library was amplified through three nested multiplex PCR rounds in a modified ARM-PCR procedure. Investigators reported that the first two PCR rounds, at 10 cycles each, used TRBV1-TRBV30 forward primers with a C-beta reverse primer. TCRdb ran MiXCR on the multiplex PCR reads and lists one entry per CDR3 protein. The sample includes tens of thousands of distinct CDR3 sequences, about three quarters of them seen just once. CDR3 size: 13 residues. Germline-derived CDR1 and CDR2 are WNHNN and SYGVQD (reference sequence).

Co-extraction of RNA and DNA was performed on about 19-32 mg of unsorted bulk tissue. Sequenced sample: liver tumor tissue from sampling region 2. Subset indicated: tumor region T2, inferior pole. The clonotype was recovered from a man aged 40-49 years with primary liver carcinoma and hepatitis B virus infection. V and J are TRBV10-1 and TRBJ2-5; perhaps TRBD1 as D (6 bases). This CDR3 is CAISGQYQETQYF. For the CDR3, the DNA is TGCGCCATCAGTGGACAGTATCAAGAGACCCAGTACTTT.